This passage covers 32 T cell receptor beta chains from one sample sequenced in a study of control samples from healthy donors and cancer patients (dated by TCRdb to 2018 to 2021). Libraries were constructed by the immunoSEQ multiplex PCR assay. In TCRdb, the immuneACCESS table is reduced to in-frame sequences with V and J assigned. These tables do not hold every clone; where another copy was compared, an unresolved V gene accounts for under half, and the others remain unexplained. The sample table lists over 110,000 clones, around 85% of them with a count of one. The ten largest clones capture roughly 8.7% of the sample. The material sequenced was blood. These receptor sequences come from a young woman in good health.

This chain uses TRBV4-2 with TRBJ1-6, with no clear D. Trimming took off 1 base at V and 0 bases at J, with 10 bases between the two ends. Germline V gene data show CDR1 as LGHNA and CDR2 as YNFKEQ. The CDR3 is 17 amino acids. The CDR3 coding sequence is TGTGCCAGCAGCCAAGGGAGGGCGGCCTCCTATAATTCACCCCTCCACTTT. It is translated as CASSQGRAASYNSPLHF.

This clone has more than one count but fewer than ten. The chain uses TRBV9 and TRBJ1-1; D gene unclear. CDR1 is SGDLS, CDR2 YYNGEE, per germline. V was cut by 2 bases and J by 4 bases, with 9 bases left in between. The CDR3 loop spans 13 amino acids. Here the CDR3 reads CASSVDEFTEAFF. The CDR3 DNA sequence: TGTGCCAGCAGCGTTGACGAGTTCACTGAAGCTTTCTTT. Full variable domain (outside the CDR3, taken from reference TRBV9 and TRBJ1-1): DSGVTQTPKHLITATGQRVTLRCSPRSGDLSVYWYQQSLDQGLQFLIQYYNGEERAKGNILERFSAQQFPDLHSELNLSSLELGDSALYFCASSVDEFTEAFFGQGTRLTVV.

V and J are TRBV6-5 and TRBJ2-3, with D possibly matching TRBD2 (5 bases). The CDR3 totals 15 residues. CDR1 is MNHEY and CDR2 is SVGAGI in the germline V gene. V lost 0 bases and J lost 2, with 9 bases in between. The CDR3 here is CASSYSSLATDTQYF. The CDR3 coding sequence is TGTGCCAGCAGTTACTCGAGTCTAGCCACAGATACGCAGTATTTT.

V is TRBV5-4 and J is TRBJ2-7, with D unresolved. Between the trimmed V and J ends, which lost 2 bases and 4 bases, there was a span of 4 bases. CDR1 is SGHNT and CDR2 is YYREEE in the germline V gene (reference sequence). This CDR3 contains 11 residues. This chain's CDR3 is CASSFGYEQYF. The CDR3 DNA sequence: TGTGCCAGCAGCTTTGGTTACGAGCAGTACTTC.

The rearrangement uses TRBV7-9 and TRBJ2-7; TRBD1 agrees at 10 bases. The CDR3 runs to 16 residues. CDR1 is SEHNR and CDR2 is FQNEAQ in the germline V gene (reference sequence). After removal of 0 bases from V and 5 bases from J, the junction contained 7 bases not matched to a gene. CDR3 region: CASSLARQGASDEQYF. The CDR3 nucleotides read TGTGCCAGCAGCTTAGCCCGACAGGGGGCGTCGGACGAGCAGTACTTC.

The chain recombines TRBV6-1 with TRBJ1-1; D is ambiguous. CDR3 length: 16 residues. Germline V CDR1 and CDR2: MNHNS, SASEGT. V was shortened by 4 bases and J by 2 bases, with 17 bases between the two germline ends. CDR3 sequence (DNA): TGTGCCAGCAGTGTCGCGCTGACCATACCCAACACTGAAGCTTTCTTT. Encoded protein: CASSVALTIPNTEAFF.

The rearrangement joins TRBV18 to TRBJ1-6; a possible D gene is TRBD1 (5 bases). From germline, CDR1 is KGHSH and CDR2 LQKENI. The V and J ends lost 3 bases and 9 bases respectively, with 15 bases between them. There are 15 residues in the CDR3. This CDR3 reads CASSPGRERVSPLHF. DNA of the CDR3: TGTGCCAGCTCACCGGGCAGGGAGCGGGTTTCACCCCTCCACTTT.

The chain uses TRBV5-5 and TRBJ1-5, with D possibly matching TRBD1 (6 bases). There are 16 residues in the CDR3. Trimming left V 3 bases short and J 6 bases short, with 19 bases between. Per germline, CDR1 SGHKS and CDR2 YYEKEE (reference sequence). The CDR3 sequence is CASSSGPGAGVQPQHF. The CDR3 DNA reads TGTGCCAGCAGCTCCGGCCCGGGGGCGGGGGTTCAGCCCCAGCATTTT.

This chain uses TRBV30 with TRBJ2-3, with D perhaps TRBD1 (6 bases). CDR3 length: 13 residues. Trimming left V 4 bases short and J 3 bases short, with 11 bases between. The V gene's germline CDR1 is GTSNPN and CDR2 SVGIG (reference sequence). The chain's CDR3 is CAWTPGQTDTQYF. CDR3 sequence (DNA): TGTGCCTGGACCCCCGGACAGACAGATACGCAGTATTTT. Complete variable domain (other parts from reference TRBV30 and TRBJ2-3): SQTIHQWPATLVQPVGSPLSLECTVEGTSNPNLYWYRQAAGRGLQLLFYSVGIGQISSEVPQNLSASRPQDRQFILSSKKLLLSDSGFYLCAWTPGQTDTQYFGPGTRLTVL.

CDR3 DNA: TGTGCCAGCAGCTCCCCGTTGGCTAGCGGGAGGCAGGAGACCCAGTACTTC. This codes for CASSSPLASGRQETQYF. The rearrangement uses TRBV11-2 and TRBJ2-5, with 11 bases identical to TRBD2. The CDR3 runs to 17 residues. Germline CDR1 is SGHAT and CDR2 is FQNNGV. The ends lost 4 bases at V and 5 bases at J; junction bases unmatched: 12.

The CDR3 reads CASSLGRTQETQYF. CDR3 in DNA: TGTGCCAGCAGCTTAGGCCGGACCCAAGAGACCCAGTACTTC. V usage is TRBV7-9 and J usage is TRBJ2-5; D unresolved. V lost 1 base to trimming and J lost 1 base, with 7 bases between them. Germline CDR1 is SEHNR and CDR2 is FQNEAQ (reference sequence). The length of the CDR3 is 14 residues.

This clone was seen only a few times. The chain employs TRBV5-1 and TRBJ2-7; D is unresolved. This CDR3 is 12 amino acids long. Germline V lookup: CDR1 SGHRS, CDR2 YFSETQ. V was pared by 7 bases and J by 1 base, with 9 bases between. As DNA, the CDR3 is TGCGCCAGCGCTGGGGATTCCTACGAGCAGTACTTC. Translating it yields CASAGDSYEQYF.

The chain carries TRBV19 and TRBJ2-7; tentative D call: TRBD2 (5 bases). Looked up from germline, CDR1 is LNHDA and CDR2 is SQIVND (reference sequence). The CDR3 runs 13 residues. Trimming cost V 4 bases and J 1 base, with 8 bases left between them. In DNA form, the CDR3 reads TGTGCCAGTAGTAGAGGACTGTCCTACGAGCAGTACTTC. Its translation is CASSRGLSYEQYF.

This sequence joins TRBV24-1 and TRBJ1-3, with TRBD1 identical over 9 bases. The germline CDR1 and CDR2 sequences are KGHDR and SFDVKD. CDR3 length equals 14 residues. Trimming at V came to 10 bases and at J to 6 bases, leaving 9 bases not matched to a gene. The CDR3 sequence is CATLRTGEENTIYF. Written as DNA, the CDR3 is TGTGCCACGCTCCGGACAGGGGAGGAAAACACCATATATTTT.

The rearrangement joins TRBV2 to TRBJ2-1, with 9 positions matching TRBD2. The CDR3 covers 14 residues. Germline lookup yields CDR1 SNHLY and CDR2 FYNNEI. The J segment lost 7 bases and the V segment lost 7 bases, leaving 8 bases of the junction unmatched. CDR3 DNA sequence: TGTGCCAGCACCGGGACTAGCCCCCTGAATGAGCAGTTCTTC. It encodes CASTGTSPLNEQFF.

The genes are TRBV11-2 and TRBJ1-1; D unclear. V was clipped by 3 bases and J by 2 bases, with 7 bases between them. Germline V CDR1 and CDR2: SGHAT, FQNNGV. CDR3 length equals 13 residues. In DNA form, the CDR3 reads TGTGCCAGCAGCTTCTCGGCCAACACTGAAGCTTTCTTT. It translates to CASSFSANTEAFF. Supplemented by reference TRBV11-2 and TRBJ1-1, the full variable domain reads EAGVAQSPRYKIIEKRQSVAFWCNPISGHATLYWYQQILGQGPKLLIQFQNNGVVDDSQLPKDRFSAERLKGVDSTLKIQPAKLEDSAVYLCASSFSANTEAFFGQGTRLTVV.

This chain joins TRBV10-3 and TRBJ2-1; 8 bases are a match to TRBD2. The junction had 2 bases not matched to a gene; V was cut back by 6 bases and J by 1 base. The germline V gene has CDR1 ENHRY and CDR2 SYGVKD. The CDR3 is 14 residues long. Written as DNA, the CDR3 is TGTGCCATCAGGCGGGAGGCGTCCTACAATGAGCAGTTCTTC. As protein: CAIRREASYNEQFF.

This chain joins TRBV7-9 and TRBJ1-3, with 7 positions matching TRBD1. Trimming cost V 5 bases and J 4 bases; bases outside gene matches: 8. The CDR3 is made up of 15 amino acids. Germline lookup yields CDR1 SEHNR and CDR2 FQNEAQ (reference sequence). DNA for the CDR3: TGTGCCAGCAGCGGGGAGAACAGGGGAGGAAACACCATATATTTT. It encodes CASSGENRGGNTIYF.

The chain couples TRBV19 to TRBJ1-2; the D is unclear. Trimming pared 5 bases from V and 8 bases from J, leaving 15 bases between. Per the germline V gene, CDR1 is LNHDA and CDR2 is SQIVND (reference sequence). The CDR3 spans 13 residues. The CDR3 protein is CASSEWWGFGYTF. The CDR3 DNA reads TGTGCCAGTAGTGAATGGTGGGGATTCGGCTACACCTTC.

V usage is TRBV6-1 and J usage is TRBJ2-5; D ambiguous. V was clipped by 2 bases and J by 2 bases, with 9 bases between them. The germline gives CDR1 MNHNS, CDR2 SASEGT. This CDR3 has 14 amino acids. CDR3 sequence: CASSERPAQETQYF. The CDR3, as DNA: TGTGCCAGCAGTGAAAGGCCAGCTCAAGAGACCCAGTACTTC.

CDR3 bases: TGTGCCAGCAATATTTGGCAGATTAATGAAAAACTGTTTTTT. This codes for CASNIWQINEKLFF. The chain is built from TRBV2 and TRBJ1-4; D gene ambiguous. Germline CDR1 SNHLY, CDR2 FYNNEI. CDR3 length: 14 amino acids. The germline V and J ends were trimmed by 7 bases and 4 bases, with 13 bases remaining between them.

CDR3: CASSLLRGGNEKLFF. DNA for the CDR3: TGTGCCAGCAGCTTATTACGGGGGGGAAATGAAAAACTGTTTTTT. The chain recombines TRBV7-3 with TRBJ1-4, with TRBD1 as a possible D gene (5 bases). The CDR3 runs 15 residues. V lost 2 bases to trimming and J lost 5 bases, with 12 bases between them. The germline V gene encodes CDR1 SGHTA and CDR2 FQGTGA.

The chain couples TRBV7-3 to TRBJ2-5; maybe TRBD1 (6 bases). The CDR3 is made up of 13 amino acids. Trimming left V 6 bases short and J 5 bases short, with 13 bases between. The V gene's germline CDR1 is SGHTA and CDR2 FQGTGA. In DNA, the CDR3 is TGTGCCAGCAGTAGGGGGTCCGGGGAGACCCAGTACTTC. Translation gives CASSRGSGETQYF.

The table lists this clone with a few counts. The J gene is TRBJ1-5, the V gene TRBV30; D not resolved. The CDR3 is made up of 16 amino acids. Trimming cost V 0 bases and J 0 bases, with 12 bases left between them. Germline CDR1 reads GTSNPN; CDR2 reads SVGIG (reference sequence). The CDR3 sequence is CAWSVLAGDSNQPQHF. CDR3 sequence (DNA): TGTGCCTGGAGTGTACTGGCAGGAGATAGCAATCAGCCCCAGCATTTT.

Concerning this clone: The sample has other DNA sequences that encode this CDR3 too. The chain employs TRBV11-2 and TRBJ2-5; D is uncertain. The CDR3 length is 11 residues. Per germline, CDR1 SGHAT and CDR2 FQNNGV. Trimming took off 1 base at V and 5 bases at J, with 2 bases between the two ends. The CDR3 loop reads CASSLGETQYF. The CDR3, as DNA: TGTGCCAGCAGCTTAGGGGAGACCCAGTACTTC.

This clone appeared a few times. The chain employs TRBV7-2 and TRBJ2-1, with TRBD2 matching over 15 bases. Trimming cost V 5 bases and J 7 bases; bases outside gene matches: 15. The CDR3 sequence is 19 residues long. Germline CDR1 reads SGHTA; CDR2 reads FQGNSA. CDR3 in DNA: TGTGCCAGCAGCCGTTTGGGTAGGACTAGCGGGAGGGCCGGTAATGAGCAGTTCTTC. This encodes CASSRLGRTSGRAGNEQFF.

The gene calls are TRBV10-3 and TRBJ1-3, with D possibly matching TRBD1 (5 bases). The germline V gene has CDR1 ENHRY and CDR2 SYGVKD. V lost 6 bases and J lost 1, with 10 bases in between. The CDR3 is 14 residues long. CDR3 sequence: CAIRGDLSGNTIYF. DNA of the CDR3: TGTGCCATCAGGGGGGATTTGTCTGGAAACACCATATATTTT.

The V call is TRBV7-9, the J call TRBJ1-4; D remains unclear. Trimming left V 0 bases short and J 6 bases short, with 20 bases between. The germline V gene has CDR1 SEHNR and CDR2 FQNEAQ (reference sequence). This CDR3 spans 18 amino acids. CDR3 residues: CASSLAATSNTNDEKLFF. CDR3 DNA sequence: TGTGCCAGCAGCTTAGCGGCTACATCTAACACAAATGATGAAAAACTGTTTTTT. Complete variable domain (other parts from reference TRBV7-9 and TRBJ1-4): DTGVSQNPRHKITKRGQNVTFRCDPISEHNRLYWYRQTLGQGPEFLTYFQNEAQLEKSRLLSDRFSAERPKGSFSTLEIQRTEQGDSAMYLCASSLAATSNTNDEKLFFGSGTQLSVL.

The table lists this clone with a few counts. J is TRBJ1-5 and V is TRBV28; maybe TRBD1 (6 bases). The germline V gene has CDR1 MDHEN and CDR2 SYDVKM. CDR3 length: 14 residues. The V end was cut by 6 bases, the J end by 5 bases, with 14 bases between. The CDR3 reads CASRRQVGDQPQHF. DNA of the CDR3: TGTGCCAGCAGGAGACAGGTCGGGGATCAGCCCCAGCATTTT.

This clone was detected a few times. The sample carries other DNA sequences with the same CDR3. The chain is built from TRBV3-1 (or the pseudogene TRBV3-2) and TRBJ1-5, with D unclear. CDR1 is LGHDT, CDR2 YNNKEL, per germline (reference sequence). This CDR3 is built from 12 residues. Trimming pared 1 base from V and 4 bases from J, leaving 2 bases between. Here the CDR3 DNA reads TGTGCCAGCAGCCAAGCAAATCAGCCCCAGCATTTT. Translating it yields CASSQANQPQHF.

The chain joins TRBV28 to TRBJ2-7, with D tentatively TRBD2 (5 bases). The CDR3 sequence is 15 residues long. Germline CDR1 is MDHEN and CDR2 is SYDVKM. The germline V and J ends were trimmed by 5 bases and 5 bases, with 19 bases remaining between them. This CDR3 is CASSPGSSWIDEQYF. CDR3 nucleotide sequence: TGTGCCAGCAGTCCGGGATCCTCATGGATTGACGAGCAGTACTTC.

In its sample, this clone was seen once. The CDR3 protein is CAWAEAYNEQFF. In DNA, the CDR3 is TGTGCCTGGGCAGAGGCCTACAATGAGCAGTTCTTC. V is TRBV30 and J is TRBJ2-1; unclear D gene. In germline, CDR1 is GTSNPN, CDR2 SVGIG (reference sequence). The V end lost 5 bases, the J end lost 2 bases, and 7 bases lay between the germline ends. The length of the CDR3 is 12 residues.